The rows below give T cell receptor beta chains drawn from one sample of a study of post-analysis software for immune sequencing data. One entry per CDR3 protein, called by TCRdb with MiXCR from the PCR reads. The repertoire includes about 460,000 distinct CDR3 sequences, less than 45% of them detected once, and 12% sits in the top ten. The sample comprised blood. These receptor sequences come from a girl aged 5-17 years with multiple sclerosis. Each CDR3 is given with its conserved first and last residue. The D gene is left open where the match is weak.

D gene	V gene	J gene	CDR3 protein
-	TRBV28	TRBJ2-3	CASSQDSSTDTQYF
-	TRBV4-2	TRBJ1-2	CASSQDQSQGVYGYTF
-	TRBV28	TRBJ2-5	CASSRFNRETQYF
TRBD2	TRBV20-1	TRBJ2-3	CSAIASGRGDTQYF
-	TRBV5-1	TRBJ2-3	CASSLNSDTQYF
TRBD1	TRBV6-2/TRBV6-3	TRBJ2-7	CASRGTGTGPLSYEQYF
-	TRBV5-1	TRBJ2-5	CASSLDETQYF
-	TRBV20-1	TRBJ1-6	CSASRGNSPLHF
TRBD2	TRBV29-1	TRBJ2-1	CSAPPSGINYNEQFF
-	TRBV20-1	TRBJ2-7	CSARDGRSSYEQYF
-	TRBV20-1	TRBJ2-1	CSARAAYYNEQFF
TRBD1	TRBV5-1	TRBJ1-2	CASSLAPDRVDGYTF
-	TRBV28	TRBJ2-5	CASSSPGVLETQYF
TRBD1	TRBV11-2	TRBJ1-5	CASSGGTGGAQPQHF
-	TRBV27	TRBJ2-7	CASSLSGGTWSYEQYF
TRBD1	TRBV28	TRBJ1-2	CASSSGTGGGIYGYTF
TRBD2	TRBV14	TRBJ2-7	CASSLAEGPYEQYF
-	TRBV9	TRBJ1-6	CASSVENSPLHF
-	TRBV12-3/TRBV12-4	TRBJ2-7	CASRSQGREDYEQYF
-	TRBV20-1	-	CSAEPTVQYEQYF
TRBD2	TRBV3-1	TRBJ2-1	CASSLPGLAGNEQFF
TRBD2	TRBV7-2	TRBJ2-7	CASSLRGVYYEQYF
-	TRBV12-3/TRBV12-4	TRBJ2-7	CASSFAQSYEQYF
-	TRBV2	TRBJ2-1	CASSLADGRYNEQFF
TRBD1	TRBV4-3	TRBJ2-7	CASSHRRTGNYEQYF
TRBD2	TRBV28	TRBJ2-4	CASSLNQGAGVREQYF
-	TRBV7-8	TRBJ2-7	CASSSYRESYEQYF
TRBD1	TRBV7-9	TRBJ2-7	CASSSGTGDYEQYF
-	TRBV20-1	TRBJ1-5	CSARPAGSGENQPQHF
-	TRBV7-6	TRBJ1-5	CASSLRLGPRRGGNQPQHF
-	TRBV7-9	TRBJ1-1	CASSRSKGDYNYEQYF
-	TRBV18	TRBJ1-2	CASSPRQYYGYTF
TRBD1	TRBV20-1	TRBJ1-2	CSAARQGPRRGYTF
-	TRBV20-1	TRBJ2-3	CSARGGKGVTDTQYF
-	TRBV20-1	TRBJ2-1	CSATPRYEQFF